This TCR beta chain was profiled in a study of blood T cells in healthy people across ages. Study observations and caveats: Strongly correlated with naive T cell percentage was TCR beta diversity.

The CDR3 consists of 15 residues. The ends were cut back, 2 bases at V and 4 bases at J, with 15 bases in the middle. Germline V lookup: CDR1 SGHKS, CDR2 YYEKEE (reference sequence). Combining a sample-barcoded 5' primer with a J-beta primer mix, a second PCR ran for 7 to 11 cycles. Each CDR3 protein gets one entry after TCRdb re-called the 5' RACE reads with MiXCR. The profile shows around 400,000 distinct CDR3 sequences, more than 45% of them singletons. Donors ranged from about 6 to 95 years old and were healthy Caucasians in Russia. Samples each yielded at least 5.5 micrograms of total RNA. With regard to this clonotype: The antigen is unknown.

This TCR was recovered from a man between 60 and 75 years old in good health. The sample taken for sequencing was blood. The J gene is TRBJ2-5, the V gene TRBV5-5; D remains unclear. The CDR3 DNA reads TGTGCCAGCAGCTTAGCCGGCAACTCTGTAGAGACCCAGTACTTC. Protein product: CASSLAGNSVETQYF.